This paragraph reports one TCR beta chain. What it binds is unknown. Germline CDR1 SGHTA, CDR2 FQGTGA. Trimming took off 5 bases at V and 4 bases at J, with 14 bases between the two ends. CDR3 length: 15 amino acids. Every bit of the isolated RNA underwent reverse transcription, so sequencing read expressed TCRB transcripts. This table comes from immunoSEQ multiplex PCR, and its TCRdb copy is limited to in-frame clones, with some not included. Of 500,000 to 700,000 clones in the sample, 15% to 19% were seen once. This specimen belongs to a study of beta chain features in type 1 diabetes. Points from the study as a whole: A potential influence of HLA type upon TCRB rearrangement remained unresolved herein. Within each of all four CD4+ subsets, Type 1 diabetes patients had TCRB CDR3s that were moderately but significantly shorter. Compared to healthy donors, patients appeared to have naive, central memory and Treg TCRB repertoires that were more alike.

Sampling consisted of one heparinised blood draw per donor, averaging around 120 mL. Sequencing input: naive CD4+ T cells from blood. The receptor's source is a man aged 18 to 29 in good health. The chain couples TRBV7-3 to TRBJ2-2; D unresolved. CDR3 amino acids: CASSRDIGSTGELFF. The CDR3 DNA is TGTGCCAGCAGCCGAGACATCGGGTCCACCGGGGAGCTGTTTTTT.